The sequence of this TCR beta chain was determined in a study of early T cells in non-severe SARS-CoV-2 infection. Turning to the study itself: It was bulk RNA from unsorted whole blood that was sequenced, and the chains were unpaired.

This clonotype was counted a few times. Looked up from germline, CDR1 is SQVTM and CDR2 is ANQGSEA. Trimming removed 5 bases from V and 0 bases from J, with 7 bases in between. This CDR3 is built from 12 residues. Unique molecular identifiers were affixed to single, distinct cDNA molecules. Each CDR3 protein is one row after TCRdb ran MiXCR on the 5' RACE reads. The repertoire holds about 100,000 distinct CDR3 sequences, with under 15% as singletons. Sequencing used whole blood. V is TRBV29-1 and J is TRBJ1-1; D not resolved. The receptor was isolated from an adult who was a healthcare worker with PCR-confirmed SARS-CoV-2 infection or an uninfected control (not recorded which). The CDR3 loop reads CSVLRMNTEAFF. In DNA, the CDR3 is TGCAGCGTTCTCAGGATGAACACTGAAGCTTTCTTT.